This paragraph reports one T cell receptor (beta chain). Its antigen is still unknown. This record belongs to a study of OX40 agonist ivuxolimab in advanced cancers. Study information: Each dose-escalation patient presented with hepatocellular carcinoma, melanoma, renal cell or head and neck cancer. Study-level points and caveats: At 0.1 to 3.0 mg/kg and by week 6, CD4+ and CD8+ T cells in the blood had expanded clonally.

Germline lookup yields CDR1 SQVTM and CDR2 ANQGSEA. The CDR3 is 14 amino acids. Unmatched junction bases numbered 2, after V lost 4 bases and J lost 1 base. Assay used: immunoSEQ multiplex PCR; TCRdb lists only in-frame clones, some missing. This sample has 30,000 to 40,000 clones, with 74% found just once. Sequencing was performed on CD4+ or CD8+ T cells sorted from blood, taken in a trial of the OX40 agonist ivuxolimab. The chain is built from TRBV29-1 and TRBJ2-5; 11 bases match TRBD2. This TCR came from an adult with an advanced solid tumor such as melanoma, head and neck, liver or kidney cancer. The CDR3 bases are TGCAGCGTTGTGACTAGCGGGGTCCAAGAGACCCAGTACTTC. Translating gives CSVVTSGVQETQYF.